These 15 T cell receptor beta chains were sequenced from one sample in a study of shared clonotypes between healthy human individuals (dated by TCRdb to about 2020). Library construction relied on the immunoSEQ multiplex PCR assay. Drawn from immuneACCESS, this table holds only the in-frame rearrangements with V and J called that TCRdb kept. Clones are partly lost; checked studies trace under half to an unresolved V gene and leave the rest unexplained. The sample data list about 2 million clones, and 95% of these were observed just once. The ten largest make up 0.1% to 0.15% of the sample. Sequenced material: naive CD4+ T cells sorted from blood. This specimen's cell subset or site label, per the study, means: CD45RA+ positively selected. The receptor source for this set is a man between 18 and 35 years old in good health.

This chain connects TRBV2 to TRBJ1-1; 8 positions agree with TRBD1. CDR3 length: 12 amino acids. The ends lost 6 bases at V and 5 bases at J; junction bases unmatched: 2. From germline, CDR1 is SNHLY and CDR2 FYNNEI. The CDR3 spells CASRDRVTEAFF. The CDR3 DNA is TGTGCCAGCAGGGACAGGGTGACTGAAGCTTTCTTT.

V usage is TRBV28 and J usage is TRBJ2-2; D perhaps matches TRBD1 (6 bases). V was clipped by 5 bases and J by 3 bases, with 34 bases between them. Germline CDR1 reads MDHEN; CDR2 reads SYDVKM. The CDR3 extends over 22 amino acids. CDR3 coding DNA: TGTGCCAGCAGTCACCCCACCCGCTTTAAATTAACAGGGATCCGCGACACCGGGGAGCTGTTTTTT. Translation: CASSHPTRFKLTGIRDTGELFF. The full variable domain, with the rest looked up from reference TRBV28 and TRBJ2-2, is DVKVTQSSRYLVKRTGEKVFLECVQDMDHENMFWYRQDPGLGLRLIYFSYDVKMKEKGDIPEGYSVSREKKERFSLILESASTNQTSMYLCASSHPTRFKLTGIRDTGELFFGEGSRLTVL.

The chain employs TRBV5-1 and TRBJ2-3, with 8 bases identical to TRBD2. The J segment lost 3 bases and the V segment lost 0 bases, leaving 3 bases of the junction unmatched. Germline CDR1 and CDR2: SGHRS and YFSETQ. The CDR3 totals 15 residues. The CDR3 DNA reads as TGCGCCAGCAGCTTGGGAGCGGGGGAAACAGATACGCAGTATTTT. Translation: CASSLGAGETDTQYF.

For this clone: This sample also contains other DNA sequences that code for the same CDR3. CDR3 in amino acids: CASSRGQGNYGYTF. The DNA of the CDR3 is TGTGCCAGCAGTCGAGGACAGGGGAACTATGGCTACACCTTC. J is TRBJ1-2 and V is TRBV6-5; 9 bases are shared with TRBD1. J gave up 2 bases and V 5 bases, and 3 bases lay outside the gene matches. The V gene's germline CDR1 is MNHEY and CDR2 SVGAGI. This CDR3 comprises 14 residues.

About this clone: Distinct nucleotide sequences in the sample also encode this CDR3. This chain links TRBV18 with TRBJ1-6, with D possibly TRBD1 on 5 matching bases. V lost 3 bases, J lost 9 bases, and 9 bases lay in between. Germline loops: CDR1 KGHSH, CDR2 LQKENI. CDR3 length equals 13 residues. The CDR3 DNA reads TGTGCCAGCTCACCCGAAGGGGTTTCACCCCTCCACTTT. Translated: CASSPEGVSPLHF.

The CDR3 nucleotides read TGTGCCAGCAGCTCTCCCTCGACAGCAACTAATGAAAAACTGTTTTTT. Its translation is CASSSPSTATNEKLFF. The chain has TRBV27 and TRBJ1-4; TRBD1 is a possible D gene (5 bases). Trimming shortened V by 6 bases and J by 0 bases, and 14 bases separated the two germline ends. The CDR3 is 16 amino acids. Germline loops: CDR1 MNHEY, CDR2 SMNVEV (reference sequence).

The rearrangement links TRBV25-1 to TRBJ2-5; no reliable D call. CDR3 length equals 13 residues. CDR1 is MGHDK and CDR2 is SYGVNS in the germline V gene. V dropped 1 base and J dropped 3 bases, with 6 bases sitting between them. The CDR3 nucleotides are TGTGCCAGCAGTGAATCACCCAAAGAGACCCAGTACTTC. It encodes CASSESPKETQYF.

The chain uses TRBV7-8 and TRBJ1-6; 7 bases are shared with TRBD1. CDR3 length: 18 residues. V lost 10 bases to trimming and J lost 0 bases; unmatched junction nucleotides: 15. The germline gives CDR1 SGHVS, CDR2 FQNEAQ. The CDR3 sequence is CATTTRGSFGSYNSPLHF. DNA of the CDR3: TGTGCCACCACGACCAGGGGGTCCTTTGGCTCCTATAATTCACCCCTCCACTTT. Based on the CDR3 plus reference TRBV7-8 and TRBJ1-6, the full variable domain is GAGVSQSPRYKVAKRGQDVALRCDPISGHVSLFWYQQALGQGPEFLTYFQNEAQLDKSGLPSDRFFAERPEGSVSTLKIQRTQQEDSAVYLCATTTRGSFGSYNSPLHFGNGTRLTVT.

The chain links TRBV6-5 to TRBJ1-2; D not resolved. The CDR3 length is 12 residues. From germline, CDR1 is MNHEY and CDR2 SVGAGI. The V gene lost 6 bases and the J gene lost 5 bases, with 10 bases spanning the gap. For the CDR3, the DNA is TGTGCCAGCAGCACGTCCACTTATGGCTACACCTTC. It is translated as CASSTSTYGYTF.

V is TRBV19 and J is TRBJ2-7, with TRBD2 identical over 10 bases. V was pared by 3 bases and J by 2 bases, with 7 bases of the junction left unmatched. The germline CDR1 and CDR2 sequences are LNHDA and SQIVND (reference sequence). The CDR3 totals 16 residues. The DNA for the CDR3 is TGTGCCAGTAGTATGCTAGCGGGAGTTGTGCCCTACGAGCAGTACTTC. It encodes CASSMLAGVVPYEQYF.

CDR3 DNA sequence: TGTGCCCGCTCAGGGGGTTTGGGTGGCTACACCTTC. It codes for CARSGGLGGYTF. The rearrangement uses TRBV30 and TRBJ1-2; TRBD1 aligns across 7 bases. The CDR3 consists of 12 residues. V gave up 8 bases and J gave up 7 bases; unmatched junction bases: 10. The germline V gene has CDR1 GTSNPN and CDR2 SVGIG (reference sequence).

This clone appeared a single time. CDR3 loop: CASSPRDKLDTQYF. As DNA, the CDR3 is TGCGCCAGCAGCCCCCGGGACAAGTTAGATACGCAGTATTTT. The chain combines TRBV4-1 with TRBJ2-3; D perhaps matches TRBD1 (6 bases). From germline, CDR1 is MGHRA and CDR2 YSYEKL. The CDR3 has 14 residues. Trimming left V 4 bases short and J 5 bases short, with 13 bases between.

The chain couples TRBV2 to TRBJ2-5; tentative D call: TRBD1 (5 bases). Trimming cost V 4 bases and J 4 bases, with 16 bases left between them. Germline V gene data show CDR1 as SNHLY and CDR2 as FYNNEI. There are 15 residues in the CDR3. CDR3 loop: CASSAGSAWAETQYF. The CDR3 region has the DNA TGTGCCAGCAGTGCAGGGTCCGCCTGGGCAGAGACCCAGTACTTC.

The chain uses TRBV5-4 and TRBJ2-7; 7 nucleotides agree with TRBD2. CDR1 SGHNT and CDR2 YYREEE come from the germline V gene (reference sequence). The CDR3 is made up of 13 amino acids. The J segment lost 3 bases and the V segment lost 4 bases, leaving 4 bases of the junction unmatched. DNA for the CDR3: TGTGCCAGCAGCGTCCAGCGGGACTACGAGCAGTACTTC. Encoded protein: CASSVQRDYEQYF.

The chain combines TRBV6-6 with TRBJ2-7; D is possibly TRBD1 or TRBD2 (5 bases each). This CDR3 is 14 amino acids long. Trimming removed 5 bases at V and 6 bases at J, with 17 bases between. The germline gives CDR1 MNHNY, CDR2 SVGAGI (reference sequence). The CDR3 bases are TGTGCCAGCAGTCTGACTGCCGGGGCTGGCGAGCAGTACTTC. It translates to CASSLTAGAGEQYF.